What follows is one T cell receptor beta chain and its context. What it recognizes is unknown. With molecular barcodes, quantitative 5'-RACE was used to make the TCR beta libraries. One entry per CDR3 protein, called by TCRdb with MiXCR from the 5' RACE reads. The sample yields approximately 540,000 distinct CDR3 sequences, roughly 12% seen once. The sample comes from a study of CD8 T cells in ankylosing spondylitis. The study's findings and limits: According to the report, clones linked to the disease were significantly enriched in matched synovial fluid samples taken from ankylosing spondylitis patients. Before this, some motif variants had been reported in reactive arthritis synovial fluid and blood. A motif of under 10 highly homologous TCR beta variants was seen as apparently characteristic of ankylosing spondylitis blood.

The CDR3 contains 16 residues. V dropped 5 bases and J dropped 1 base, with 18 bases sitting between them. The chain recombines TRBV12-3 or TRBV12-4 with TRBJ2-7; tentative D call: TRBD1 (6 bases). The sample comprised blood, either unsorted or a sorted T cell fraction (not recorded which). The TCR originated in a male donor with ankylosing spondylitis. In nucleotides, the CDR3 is TGTGCCAGCAGTCCCCTGAACAGGGAAACTTCCTACGAGCAGTACTTC. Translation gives CASSPLNRETSYEQYF.